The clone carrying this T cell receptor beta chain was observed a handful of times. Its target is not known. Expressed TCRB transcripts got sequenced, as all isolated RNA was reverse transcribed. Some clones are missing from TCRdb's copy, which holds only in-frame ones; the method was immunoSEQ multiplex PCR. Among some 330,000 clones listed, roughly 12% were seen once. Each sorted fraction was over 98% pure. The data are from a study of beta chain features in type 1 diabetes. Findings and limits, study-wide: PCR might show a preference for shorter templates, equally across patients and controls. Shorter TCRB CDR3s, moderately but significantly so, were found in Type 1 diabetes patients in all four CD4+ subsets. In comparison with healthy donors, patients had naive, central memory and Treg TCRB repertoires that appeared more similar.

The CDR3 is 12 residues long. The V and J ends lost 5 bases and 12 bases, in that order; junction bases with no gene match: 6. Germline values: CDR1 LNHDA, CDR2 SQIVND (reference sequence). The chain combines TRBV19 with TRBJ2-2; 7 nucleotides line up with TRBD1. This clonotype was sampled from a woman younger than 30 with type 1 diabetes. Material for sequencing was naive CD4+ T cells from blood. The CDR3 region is CASSERGPKLFF. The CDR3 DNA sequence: TGTGCCAGTAGTGAAAGGGGGCCGAAGCTGTTTTTT.